This T cell receptor beta chain was sequenced in a study of T cells in Graves' hyperthyroidism and ophthalmopathy. Study-wide results and caveats: Also found in blood were most expanded thyroid clonotypes above 0.001.

This clonotype has a count of ten or more. Its matching antigen is unknown. RNA transcripts were the template for amplifying TCR beta CDR3 regions. Initially, a first-round RT-PCR of the TCR CDR3 employed the HTBI primer set. MiXCR, run by TCRdb on the multiplex PCR reads, gives a single entry per CDR3 protein. This table holds approximately 560,000 distinct CDR3 sequences, 15% to 19% found once. The patients, who ranged from 18 to 65 in age, presented with newly diagnosed hyperthyroidism lasting under 2 months. The PBMCs were sourced from fresh peripheral blood (approximately 9 ml). The sample was blood. This TCR was recovered from a woman aged 25 to 39 with Graves' hyperthyroidism.

The CDR3 nucleotides read TGTGCCAGCAGGGACAGGGGTAACTATGGCTACACCTTC. Amino acid sequence: CASRDRGNYGYTF. V and J are TRBV11-1 and TRBJ1-2, with 9 bases that match TRBD1. Germline V gives CDR1 SGHAT, CDR2 FQDESV (reference sequence). Unmatched junction bases numbered 0, after V lost 6 bases and J lost 1 base. The CDR3 has 13 residues.